The source of this T cell receptor beta chain is a study of beta chain features in type 1 diabetes. Cell sorting via CD45RO/CCR7/CD25/CD127/CD95/CD27 was performed to obtain CD4+ naive, central memory, regulatory and stem cell-like memory cells. Notes on the study in general: There was a moderate but significant shortening of TCRB CDR3s in all four CD4+ subsets of Type 1 diabetes patients.

Every bit of the isolated RNA underwent reverse transcription, so sequencing read expressed TCRB transcripts. The data were produced by immunoSEQ multiplex PCR, yet TCRdb's version contains in-frame clones alone and is incomplete. This sample carries 680,000 or so clones, roughly 12% of them seen once, and the ten largest clones take around 0.022%. The CDR3 length is 16 residues. CDR1 and CDR2 (germline): SGHRS, YFSETQ. Trimming left V 1 base short and J 1 base short, with 13 bases between. A remark on this clone: The antigen is not known.

The sequencing sample was made of naive CD4+ T cells from blood. The chain carries TRBV5-1 and TRBJ2-3; TRBD1 might be the D (5 bases). This clonotype originated in a man aged 18 to 35 with type 1 diabetes. CDR3 nucleotides: TGCGCCAGCAGCTTGTTGTTGCAGGGCGGCACAGATACGCAGTATTTT. Residues: CASSLLLQGGTDTQYF.